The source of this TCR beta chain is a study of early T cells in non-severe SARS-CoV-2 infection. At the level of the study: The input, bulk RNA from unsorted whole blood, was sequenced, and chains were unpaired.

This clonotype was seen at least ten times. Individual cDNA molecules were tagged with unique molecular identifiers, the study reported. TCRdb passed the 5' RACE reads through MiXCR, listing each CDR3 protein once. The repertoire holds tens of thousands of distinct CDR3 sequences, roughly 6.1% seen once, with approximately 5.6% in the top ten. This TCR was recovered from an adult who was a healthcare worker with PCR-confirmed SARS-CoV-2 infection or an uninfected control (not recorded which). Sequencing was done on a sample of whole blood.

In DNA, the CDR3 is TGTGCCAGCAGCCCCCTTGCGGGACTAGCTCTTTACGAGCAGTACTTC. Translating it yields CASSPLAGLALYEQYF. This sequence joins TRBV7-2 and TRBJ2-7; 9 bases line up with TRBD2. The V gene end was trimmed by 5 bases and the J gene end by 4 bases; junction bases not matched to a gene: 12. This CDR3 is built from 16 residues. The V gene's germline CDR1 is SGHTA and CDR2 FQGNSA. Full variable domain (missing parts from reference TRBV7-2 and TRBJ2-7): GAGVSQSPSNKVTEKGKDVELRCDPISGHTALYWYRQSLGQGLEFLIYFQGNSAPDKSGLPSDRFSAERTGGSVSTLTIQRTQQEDSAVYLCASSPLAGLALYEQYFGPGTRLTVT.